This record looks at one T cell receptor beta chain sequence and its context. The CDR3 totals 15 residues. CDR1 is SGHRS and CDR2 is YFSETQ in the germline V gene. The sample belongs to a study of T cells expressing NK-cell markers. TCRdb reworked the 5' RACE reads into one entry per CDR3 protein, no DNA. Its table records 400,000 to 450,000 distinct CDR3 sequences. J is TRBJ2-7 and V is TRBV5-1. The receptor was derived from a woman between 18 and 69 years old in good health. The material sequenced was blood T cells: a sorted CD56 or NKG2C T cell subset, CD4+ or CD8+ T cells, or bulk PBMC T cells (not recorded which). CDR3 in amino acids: CASSLVIGGSYEQYF.